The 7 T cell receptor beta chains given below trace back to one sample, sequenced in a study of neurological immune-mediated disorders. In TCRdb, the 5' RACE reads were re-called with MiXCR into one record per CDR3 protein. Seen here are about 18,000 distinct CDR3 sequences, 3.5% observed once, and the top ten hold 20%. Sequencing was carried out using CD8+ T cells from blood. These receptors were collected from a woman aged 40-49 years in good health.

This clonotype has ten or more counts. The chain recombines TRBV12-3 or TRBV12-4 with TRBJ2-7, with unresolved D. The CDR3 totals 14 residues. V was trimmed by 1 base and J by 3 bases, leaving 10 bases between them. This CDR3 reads CASSLVVGSYEQYF. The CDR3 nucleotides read TGTGCCAGCAGTTTAGTGGTGGGTAGCTACGAGCAGTACTTC.

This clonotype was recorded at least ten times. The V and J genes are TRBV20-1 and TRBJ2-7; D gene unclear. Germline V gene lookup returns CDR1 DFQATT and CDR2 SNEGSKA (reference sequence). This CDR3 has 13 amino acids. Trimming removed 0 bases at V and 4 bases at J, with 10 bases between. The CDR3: CSARDLASYEQYF. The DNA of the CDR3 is TGCAGTGCTAGAGATCTCGCGTCTTACGAGCAGTACTTC.

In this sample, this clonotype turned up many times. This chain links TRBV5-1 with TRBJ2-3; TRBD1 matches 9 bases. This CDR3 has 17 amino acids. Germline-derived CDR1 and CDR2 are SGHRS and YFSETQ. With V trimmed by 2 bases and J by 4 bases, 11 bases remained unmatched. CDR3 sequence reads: CASSLRTGVFIADTQYF. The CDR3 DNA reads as TGCGCCAGCAGCTTAAGGACAGGGGTATTTATCGCAGATACGCAGTATTTT.

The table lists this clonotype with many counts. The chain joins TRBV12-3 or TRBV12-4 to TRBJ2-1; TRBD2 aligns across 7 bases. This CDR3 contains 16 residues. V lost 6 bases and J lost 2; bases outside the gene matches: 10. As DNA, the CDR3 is TGTGCCAGCAGCCCCCCCCGCGGGAGACCCTACAATGAGCAGTTCTTC. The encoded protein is CASSPPRGRPYNEQFF.

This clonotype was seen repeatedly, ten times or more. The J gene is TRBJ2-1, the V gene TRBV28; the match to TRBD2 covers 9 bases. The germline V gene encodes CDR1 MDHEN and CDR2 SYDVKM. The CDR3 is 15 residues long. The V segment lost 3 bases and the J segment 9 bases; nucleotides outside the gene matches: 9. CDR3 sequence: CASSLRAGGWSEQFF. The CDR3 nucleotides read TGTGCCAGCAGTTTGAGGGCGGGAGGGTGGAGTGAGCAGTTCTTC.

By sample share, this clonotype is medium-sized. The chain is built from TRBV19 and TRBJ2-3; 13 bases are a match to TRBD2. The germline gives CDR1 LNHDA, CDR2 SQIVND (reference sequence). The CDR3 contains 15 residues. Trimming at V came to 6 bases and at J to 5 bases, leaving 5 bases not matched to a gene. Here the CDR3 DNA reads TGTGCCAGTAGCCGGACTAGCGGGAGCCTAGATACGCAGTATTTT. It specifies CASSRTSGSLDTQYF.

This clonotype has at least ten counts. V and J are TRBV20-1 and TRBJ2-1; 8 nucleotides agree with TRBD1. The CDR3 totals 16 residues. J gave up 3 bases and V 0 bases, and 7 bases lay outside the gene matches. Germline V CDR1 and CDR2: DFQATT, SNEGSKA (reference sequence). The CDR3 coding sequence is TGCAGTGCTAGAGATCAAGGACAGGGTGACTACAATGAGCAGTTCTTC. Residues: CSARDQGQGDYNEQFF.